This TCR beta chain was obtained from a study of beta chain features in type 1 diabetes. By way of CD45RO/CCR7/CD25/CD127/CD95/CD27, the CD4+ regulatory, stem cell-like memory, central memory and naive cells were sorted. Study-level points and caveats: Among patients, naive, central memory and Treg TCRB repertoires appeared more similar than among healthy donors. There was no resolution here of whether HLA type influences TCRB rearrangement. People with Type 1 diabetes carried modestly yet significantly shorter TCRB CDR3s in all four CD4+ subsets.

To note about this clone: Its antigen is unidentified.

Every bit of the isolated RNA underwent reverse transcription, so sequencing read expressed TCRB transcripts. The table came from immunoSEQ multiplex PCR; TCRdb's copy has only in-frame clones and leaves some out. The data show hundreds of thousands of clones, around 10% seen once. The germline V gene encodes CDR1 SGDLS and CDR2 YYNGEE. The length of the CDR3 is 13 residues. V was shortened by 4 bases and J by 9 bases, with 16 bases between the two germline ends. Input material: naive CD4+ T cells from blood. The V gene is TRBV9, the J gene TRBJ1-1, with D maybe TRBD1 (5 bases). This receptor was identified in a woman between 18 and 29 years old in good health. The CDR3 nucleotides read TGTGCCAGCAGCCCGCGGAGGGGAGGCCAAGCTTTCTTT. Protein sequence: CASSPRRGGQAFF. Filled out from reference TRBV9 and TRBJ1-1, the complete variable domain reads DSGVTQTPKHLITATGQRVTLRCSPRSGDLSVYWYQQSLDQGLQFLIQYYNGEERAKGNILERFSAQQFPDLHSELNLSSLELGDSALYFCASSPRRGGQAFFGQGTRLTVV.